The next 25 T cell receptor beta chains were all read from a single sample in a study of T cell changes during pregnancy in multiple sclerosis (dated by TCRdb to between 2018 and 2021). Library generation was performed with the immunoSEQ multiplex PCR assay. TCRdb took over this immuneACCESS table, retaining in-frame rearrangements with V and J assigned. Such tables are incomplete; in checked studies, under half of the missing clones stem from an unresolved V gene, and the remainder is unexplained. The sample contains 70,000 to 80,000 clones, about 94% of them found a single time. The ten largest clonotypes hold more than 0.45% of the sample. The material was peripheral blood, obtained in the third trimester of pregnancy. These receptors were taken from a female donor with multiple sclerosis, enrolled in a pregnancy study.

This chain joins TRBV21-1 and TRBJ1-4. TRBV21-1 is an annotated pseudogene. There are 15 residues in the CDR3. The CDR3 here is CASSKGGATNEKLFF. The CDR3 region has the DNA TGTGCCAGCAGCAAAGGGGGAGCGACTAATGAAAAACTGTTTTTT.

This chain joins TRBV11-2 and TRBJ2-7; 8 bases align to TRBD2. CDR3 length: 14 residues. J lost 4 bases, V lost 1 base, and 3 bases had no gene match. Germline CDR1 and CDR2: SGHAT and FQNNGV. The CDR3 protein is CASSLALADYEQYF. CDR3 DNA: TGTGCCAGCAGCTTAGCACTAGCGGATTACGAGCAGTACTTC. The full variable domain, completed using reference TRBV11-2 and TRBJ2-7, is EAGVAQSPRYKIIEKRQSVAFWCNPISGHATLYWYQQILGQGPKLLIQFQNNGVVDDSQLPKDRFSAERLKGVDSTLKIQPAKLEDSAVYLCASSLALADYEQYFGPGTRLTVT.

This chain links TRBV6-5 with TRBJ2-7; 8 bases match TRBD1. CDR3 length: 15 residues. Losses at the gene ends were 7 bases for V and 4 bases for J; bases not matched to a gene: 12. CDR1 MNHEY and CDR2 SVGAGI come from the germline V gene. CDR3 region: CASTPDQGALYEQYF. The DNA of the CDR3 is TGTGCCAGCACCCCGGACCAGGGGGCTTTGTACGAGCAGTACTTC.

This clone was found once. The rearrangement uses TRBV21-1 and TRBJ2-5; the table's D call TRBD2 went unverified against the DNA. TRBV21-1 represents a pseudogene. The CDR3 sequence is 15 residues long. The CDR3 sequence: CASSNRGSAQETQYF. CDR3 in DNA: TGTGCCAGCAGCAATCGCGGGTCAGCTCAAGAGACCCAGTACTTC.

V and J are TRBV7-6 and TRBJ2-6, with 10 bases aligning to TRBD1. Per the germline V gene, CDR1 is SGHVS and CDR2 is FNYEAQ. The trim removed 5 bases at V and 4 bases at J, leaving 11 bases unmatched. The CDR3 sequence is 18 residues long. The CDR3, as DNA: TGTGCCAGCAGCGCACGACCGGGACAGGGGTCCGGGGCCAACGTCCTGACTTTC. Its translation is CASSARPGQGSGANVLTF. The full variable domain, with the rest looked up from reference TRBV7-6 and TRBJ2-6, is GAGVSQSPRYKVTKRGQDVALRCDPISGHVSLYWYRQALGQGPEFLTYFNYEAQQDKSGLPNDRFSAERPEGSISTLTIQRTEQRDSAMYRCASSARPGQGSGANVLTFGAGSRLTVL.

V usage is TRBV5-1 and J usage is TRBJ2-5, with 8 bases that match TRBD1. CDR3 length: 16 residues. Germline trimming cut 4 bases from V and 4 bases from J; bases unmatched to any gene: 12. CDR1 and CDR2 (germline): SGHRS, YFSETQ. The CDR3 loop is CASSNTLQGAGETQYF. The CDR3 DNA reads as TGCGCCAGCAGCAACACACTTCAGGGGGCTGGAGAGACCCAGTACTTC.

This chain links TRBV5-4 with TRBJ1-2; 9 nucleotides match TRBD1. This CDR3 region has 14 residues. The V and J ends lost 0 bases and 6 bases, in that order; junction bases with no gene match: 3. Germline V gives CDR1 SGHNT, CDR2 YYREEE (reference sequence). CDR3 nucleotide sequence: TGTGCCAGCAGCTTGGGGACAGGGGTAGATGGCTACACCTTC. Translation gives CASSLGTGVDGYTF. Complete variable domain (other parts from reference TRBV5-4 and TRBJ1-2): ETGVTQSPTHLIKTRGQQVTLRCSSQSGHNTVSWYQQALGQGPQFIFQYYREEENGRGNFPPRFSGLQFPNYSSELNVNALELDDSALYLCASSLGTGVDGYTFGSGTRLTVV.

The chain recombines TRBV9 with TRBJ2-6; 8 bases fit TRBD1. The germline V gene has CDR1 SGDLS and CDR2 YYNGEE. The CDR3 sequence is 19 residues long. The V and J ends lost 0 bases and 0 bases, in that order; junction bases with no gene match: 8. CDR3 in amino acids: CASSVAVTGAYSGANVLTF. The DNA for the CDR3 is TGTGCCAGCAGCGTAGCAGTGACAGGGGCCTACTCTGGGGCCAACGTCCTGACTTTC.

The chain employs TRBV27 and TRBJ1-1; 8 bases are shared with TRBD1. CDR3 size: 15 residues. Germline values: CDR1 MNHEY, CDR2 SMNVEV (reference sequence). V dropped 3 bases and J dropped 1; count of bases not matched to a gene: 4. CDR3 nucleotides: TGTGCCAGCAGTTTCGGGACAGGAGGGAACACTGAAGCTTTCTTT. Protein product: CASSFGTGGNTEAFF.

The chain's CDR3 is CASSYQGSYGYTF. The CDR3, as DNA: TGTGCCAGCAGTTACCAGGGGTCCTATGGCTACACCTTC. The genes are TRBV6-5 and TRBJ1-2, with D possibly matching TRBD1 (6 bases). The germline V and J ends were trimmed by 2 bases and 4 bases, with 8 bases remaining between them. Germline-derived CDR1 and CDR2 are MNHEY and SVGAGI. The CDR3 extends over 13 amino acids.

This chain joins TRBV6-1 and TRBJ2-7; 7 bases are a match to TRBD2. CDR1 is MNHNS and CDR2 is SASEGT in the germline V gene. Trimming at V came to 1 base and at J to 0 bases, leaving 12 bases not matched to a gene. The CDR3 is 18 amino acids. CDR3 amino acids: CASSEGRFGGRSSYEQYF. As DNA, the CDR3 is TGTGCCAGCAGTGAAGGAAGGTTCGGCGGGAGAAGCTCCTACGAGCAGTACTTC.

The CDR3 sequence is CSVEDLSEAKNIQYF. The CDR3 DNA follows: TGCAGCGTTGAAGATTTGTCAGAAGCCAAAAACATTCAGTACTTC. V gene TRBV29-1 combines with J gene TRBJ2-4; D is undetermined. The germline V gene encodes CDR1 SQVTM and CDR2 ANQGSEA. This CDR3 region has 15 residues. Trimming shortened V by 0 bases and J by 0 bases, and 9 bases separated the two germline ends.

This clone turned up a few times. The chain couples TRBV19 to TRBJ2-3; 7 bases are a match to TRBD2. V shed 5 bases and J 5 bases; nucleotides not matched to a gene: 4. This CDR3 is built from 13 residues. Germline loops: CDR1 LNHDA, CDR2 SQIVND (reference sequence). CDR3 protein: CASSRGVVDTQYF. CDR3 bases: TGTGCCAGTAGTCGGGGGGTGGTAGATACGCAGTATTTT.

This clone appeared a single time. The rearrangement uses TRBV9 and TRBJ2-3; 8 positions agree with TRBD1. Per germline, CDR1 SGDLS and CDR2 YYNGEE. V dropped 3 bases and J dropped 0; count of bases not matched to a gene: 3. This CDR3 is built from 15 residues. CDR3 DNA sequence: TGTGCCAGCAGCGGTTGGACAGGGAGCACAGATACGCAGTATTTT. Encoded protein: CASSGWTGSTDTQYF. Variable domain in full (rest from reference TRBV9 and TRBJ2-3): DSGVTQTPKHLITATGQRVTLRCSPRSGDLSVYWYQQSLDQGLQFLIQYYNGEERAKGNILERFSAQQFPDLHSELNLSSLELGDSALYFCASSGWTGSTDTQYFGPGTRLTVL.

The chain carries TRBV19 and TRBJ1-5; 12 nucleotides line up with TRBD1. The trim removed 3 bases at V and 4 bases at J, leaving 10 bases unmatched. This CDR3 has 18 residues. CDR1 and CDR2 from the germline V gene are LNHDA and SQIVND (reference sequence). CDR3 sequence: CASSMGQGANRANQPQHF. The CDR3 DNA reads TGTGCCAGTAGTATGGGACAGGGGGCAAATAGAGCAAATCAGCCCCAGCATTTT.

The V call is TRBV5-1, the J call TRBJ2-5; perhaps TRBD2 as D (5 bases). CDR3 length equals 13 residues. V shed 3 bases and J shed 1 base, with 7 bases lying between them. Germline lookup yields CDR1 SGHRS and CDR2 YFSETQ. The chain's CDR3 is CASSWRFQETQYF. The CDR3 DNA reads as TGCGCCAGCAGCTGGAGGTTCCAAGAGACCCAGTACTTC. Based on the CDR3 plus reference TRBV5-1 and TRBJ2-5, the full variable domain is KAGVTQTPRYLIKTRGQQVTLSCSPISGHRSVSWYQQTPGQGLQFLFEYFSETQRNKGNFPGRFSGRQFSNSRSEMNVSTLELGDSALYLCASSWRFQETQYFGPGTRLLVL.

The rearrangement uses TRBV5-1 and TRBJ2-3; 8 nucleotides line up with TRBD2. The CDR3 covers 15 residues. Looked up from germline, CDR1 is SGHRS and CDR2 is YFSETQ. The V segment lost 3 bases and the J segment 2 bases; nucleotides outside the gene matches: 5. Here the CDR3 reads CASSSVAGTTDTQYF. CDR3 in DNA: TGCGCCAGCAGCTCTGTAGCGGGGACCACAGATACGCAGTATTTT.

V gene TRBV11-2 combines with J gene TRBJ1-4, with a tentative D call TRBD1 (6 bases). The germline V and J ends were trimmed by 5 bases and 8 bases, with 6 bases remaining between them. This CDR3 region has 11 residues. Per the germline V gene, CDR1 is SGHAT and CDR2 is FQNNGV. Here the CDR3 DNA reads TGTGCCAGCAGCCAGGGGGAAAAACTGTTTTTT. It translates to CASSQGEKLFF.

The J gene is TRBJ2-5, the V gene TRBV2; possibly TRBD1 for D (6 bases). V was clipped by 0 bases and J by 6 bases, with 11 bases between them. Per the germline V gene, CDR1 is SNHLY and CDR2 is FYNNEI. The CDR3 loop spans 14 amino acids. The CDR3 reads CASSEALGGQTQYF. CDR3 nucleotides: TGTGCCAGCAGTGAAGCGCTTGGGGGCCAGACCCAGTACTTC.

The V call is TRBV6-1, the J call TRBJ1-5; possibly TRBD1 for D (5 bases). The germline V gene has CDR1 MNHNS and CDR2 SASEGT. V gave up 8 bases and J gave up 4 bases, with 15 bases separating them. The CDR3 spans 14 residues. The CDR3 nucleotides are TGTGCCAGCTGGGGTTGGGGGGAGAATCAGCCCCAGCATTTT. It is translated as CASWGWGENQPQHF.

This rearrangement joins TRBV7-2 to TRBJ1-1; perhaps TRBD1 as D (5 bases). This CDR3 region has 13 residues. CDR1 and CDR2 (germline): SGHTA, FQGNSA. V was shortened by 6 bases and J by 1 base, with 9 bases between the two germline ends. The CDR3 DNA reads TGTGCCAGCAGAGGGGTGGGGAACACTGAAGCTTTCTTT. It specifies CASRGVGNTEAFF.

The chain recombines TRBV18 with TRBJ1-5, with TRBD1 as a possible D gene (5 bases). Looked up from germline, CDR1 is KGHSH and CDR2 is LQKENI. Deletions cut 3 bases from V and 5 bases from J, with 11 bases between. This CDR3 has 14 amino acids. This CDR3 reads CASSPGLRDQPQHF. For the CDR3, the DNA is TGTGCCAGCTCACCGGGACTCCGGGATCAGCCCCAGCATTTT.

This rearrangement joins TRBV2 to TRBJ1-1; 8 bases line up with TRBD1. This CDR3 is built from 15 residues. Germline CDR1 SNHLY, CDR2 FYNNEI. The V segment lost 6 bases and the J segment 1 base; nucleotides outside the gene matches: 7. The CDR3 protein is CASRTRDRSNTEAFF. CDR3 coding DNA: TGTGCCAGCAGAACCCGGGACAGGTCGAACACTGAAGCTTTCTTT.

The chain has TRBV14 and TRBJ1-1, with 7 bases lining up with TRBD1. Germline values: CDR1 SGHDN, CDR2 FVKESK. This CDR3 contains 18 residues. Trimming cost V 2 bases and J 0 bases; bases outside gene matches: 12. CDR3 nucleotide sequence: TGTGCCAGCAGCCAATACCCGACAGGGCTGATTATGAACACTGAAGCTTTCTTT. This gives the protein CASSQYPTGLIMNTEAFF. The whole variable domain, remainder taken from reference TRBV14 and TRBJ1-1, is EAGVTQFPSHSVIEKGQTVTLRCDPISGHDNLYWYRRVMGKEIKFLLHFVKESKQDESGMPNNRFLAERTGGTYSTLKVQPAELEDSGVYFCASSQYPTGLIMNTEAFFGQGTRLTVV.

This clone was seen once. This chain joins TRBV4-3 and TRBJ2-7; D is perhaps TRBD2 (6 bases). V lost 0 bases and J 2 bases, leaving 14 bases between the germline ends. This CDR3 spans 16 amino acids. The germline V gene encodes CDR1 LGHNA and CDR2 YSLEER. CDR3 coding DNA: TGCGCCAGCAGCCAAGATTGGAAGGGAGGAACCTACGAGCAGTACTTC. Its protein is CASSQDWKGGTYEQYF.